The 24 T cell receptor beta chains below come from one sample, sequenced in a study of beta chain features in type 1 diabetes. The investigators reverse transcribed all of the isolated RNA, so they sequenced expressed TCRB transcripts. The assay was immunoSEQ multiplex PCR, and TCRdb's table has in-frame clones only and misses some. The sample records approximately 250,000 clones, around an eighth being singletons. What was sequenced was naive CD4+ T cells from blood. These receptors all come from a woman in her thirties or forties in good health.

This clone has more than one count but fewer than ten. The chain joins TRBV11-2 to TRBJ2-5; D not resolved. CDR1 and CDR2 (germline): SGHAT, FQNNGV. V lost 10 bases, J lost 0 bases, and 15 bases lay in between. The CDR3 runs 14 residues. This CDR3 reads CATQVTGYQETQYF. CDR3 in DNA: TGTGCCACCCAAGTTACCGGGTACCAAGAGACCCAGTACTTC.

This clone came up many times. The rearrangement joins TRBV23-1 to TRBJ2-1; a weak D match, TRBD1 (6 bases). TRBV23-1 is an ORF, and what it does is uncertain. Trimming cost V 6 bases and J 4 bases, with 10 bases left between them. The CDR3 spans 13 residues. The CDR3 spells CASSRDTYNEQFF. CDR3 bases: TGCGCCAGCAGCCGGGACACTTACAATGAGCAGTTCTTC.

The gene calls are TRBV29-1 and TRBJ1-1; possible D gene TRBD1, 5 bases. Germline lookup yields CDR1 SQVTM and CDR2 ANQGSEA. The V and J ends lost 4 bases and 4 bases respectively, with 10 bases between them. The length of the CDR3 is 12 residues. The CDR3 reads CSVAQGGTEAFF. CDR3 sequence (DNA): TGCAGCGTTGCTCAGGGCGGCACTGAAGCTTTCTTT.

V usage is TRBV5-1 and J usage is TRBJ1-6, with TRBD1 matching over 9 bases. Trimming cost V 2 bases and J 10 bases; bases outside gene matches: 4. The germline gives CDR1 SGHRS, CDR2 YFSETQ. The CDR3 runs to 14 residues. In DNA, the CDR3 is TGCGCCAGCAGCTTCCGGGACAGGGACTCACCCCTCCACTTT. Translation gives CASSFRDRDSPLHF.

DNA of the CDR3: TGCGCCAGCAGCCGTCGGACGGGGTATGGCTACACCTTC. Protein: CASSRRTGYGYTF. The chain uses TRBV4-3 and TRBJ1-2; D is uncertain. The CDR3 is made up of 13 amino acids. CDR1 and CDR2 (germline): LGHNA, YSLEER. The V gene lost 4 bases and the J gene lost 5 bases, with 11 bases spanning the gap.

CDR3 nucleotide sequence: TGTGCCAGCAGTGAAGTGGCATGGGCGAATTCACCCCTCCACTTT. It codes for CASSEVAWANSPLHF. This chain uses TRBV6-4 with TRBJ1-6; no reliable D call. Germline V CDR1 and CDR2: MRHNA, SNTAGT. The CDR3 consists of 15 residues. Trimming shortened V by 3 bases and J by 7 bases, and 13 bases separated the two germline ends.

This clone has only a few counts. The rearrangement links TRBV19 to TRBJ1-1; 7 nucleotides line up with TRBD1. Per the germline V gene, CDR1 is LNHDA and CDR2 is SQIVND (reference sequence). J gave up 1 base and V 9 bases, and 11 bases lay outside the gene matches. The CDR3 length is 15 residues. Here the CDR3 reads CASLNLGQPNTEAFF. CDR3 sequence (DNA): TGTGCCAGCCTCAATCTGGGACAGCCGAACACTGAAGCTTTCTTT.

The V and J genes are TRBV27 and TRBJ1-1; 8 bases agree with TRBD1. The CDR3 extends over 11 amino acids. The germline V gene encodes CDR1 MNHEY and CDR2 SMNVEV (reference sequence). V was pared by 7 bases and J by 12 bases, with 7 bases of the junction left unmatched. As DNA, the CDR3 is TGTGCCAGCACCGGGGACAGGCGTACTTTCTTT. Translating it yields CASTGDRRTFF.

In this sample, this clone turned up a few times. Distinct nucleotide sequences in the sample also encode this CDR3. The J gene is TRBJ2-5, the V gene TRBV7-9, with TRBD1 as a possible D gene (7 bases). CDR1 is SEHNR, CDR2 FQNEAQ, per germline (reference sequence). Trimming stripped 4 bases from V and 2 bases from J, with 11 bases between. CDR3 length equals 14 residues. CDR3 loop: CASSSQGGQETQYF. The CDR3 coding sequence is TGTGCCAGCAGCTCCCAGGGGGGACAAGAGACCCAGTACTTC.

This sequence joins TRBV2 and TRBJ2-5; TRBD2 agrees at 13 bases. Germline CDR1 reads SNHLY; CDR2 reads FYNNEI. The trim removed 11 bases at V and 5 bases at J, leaving 2 bases unmatched. CDR3 size: 12 residues. Here the CDR3 reads CAWGLAGETQYF. CDR3 bases: TGTGCCTGGGGACTAGCGGGGGAGACCCAGTACTTC.

The chain joins TRBV7-2 to TRBJ2-7; tentative D call: TRBD2 (6 bases). From germline, CDR1 is SGHTA and CDR2 FQGNSA. This CDR3 is built from 13 residues. Trimming removed 5 bases at V and 8 bases at J, with 16 bases between. CDR3 nucleotides: TGTGCCAGCAGCCCTGGGACTCTCCGGCAGCAGTACTTC. It specifies CASSPGTLRQQYF.

The V gene is TRBV2, the J gene TRBJ2-1; 11 bases fit TRBD2. The V gene end was trimmed by 4 bases and the J gene end by 7 bases; junction bases not matched to a gene: 3. The CDR3 spans 14 residues. Looked up from germline, CDR1 is SNHLY and CDR2 is FYNNEI. This chain's CDR3 is CASSGTSGWNEQFF. CDR3 DNA sequence: TGTGCCAGCAGTGGGACTAGCGGGTGGAATGAGCAGTTCTTC.

The genes are TRBV7-2 and TRBJ2-2; TRBD2 matches at 7 bases. J lost 5 bases, V lost 5 bases, and 5 bases had no gene match. In germline, CDR1 is SGHTA, CDR2 FQGNSA. CDR3 length equals 14 residues. CDR3 in DNA: TGTGCCAGCAGCAAGCGGGGCACTACCGGGGAGCTGTTTTTT. It translates to CASSKRGTTGELFF.

This clone was seen a handful of times. The V call is TRBV7-2, the J call TRBJ2-7; 10 nucleotides match TRBD1. The CDR3 runs 17 residues. Germline V lookup: CDR1 SGHTA, CDR2 FQGNSA. The V gene end was trimmed by 0 bases and the J gene end by 6 bases; junction bases not matched to a gene: 11. The CDR3 is CASSLARGTGVGGEQYF. CDR3 nucleotides: TGTGCCAGCAGCTTAGCAAGGGGGACAGGGGTCGGGGGCGAGCAGTACTTC.

This sequence joins TRBV7-2 and TRBJ1-5; D is possibly TRBD1 (6 bases). V was pared by 5 bases and J by 2 bases, with 10 bases between. This CDR3 region has 14 residues. Per germline, CDR1 SGHTA and CDR2 FQGNSA. The CDR3, as DNA: TGTGCCAGCAGCGGGAGACAGGGCAATCAGCCCCAGCATTTT. Amino acids: CASSGRQGNQPQHF.

This clone was observed a few times. V is TRBV11-2 and J is TRBJ2-7; D is undetermined. Trimming left V 0 bases short and J 4 bases short, with 4 bases between. This CDR3 region has 12 residues. Germline loops: CDR1 SGHAT, CDR2 FQNNGV. CDR3 sequence: CASSLDRYEQYF. As DNA, the CDR3 is TGTGCCAGCAGCTTAGATCGGTACGAGCAGTACTTC.

The chain recombines TRBV10-3 with TRBJ1-5; maybe TRBD1 (5 bases). This CDR3 has 14 amino acids. With 9 bases removed from V and 1 base from J, the gap between germline ends came to 13 bases. From germline, CDR1 is ENHRY and CDR2 SYGVKD. The CDR3 coding sequence is TGTGCCATTGGGGGAGGGCAAAGCAATCAGCCCCAGCATTTT. It yields the protein CAIGGGQSNQPQHF.

This chain connects TRBV6-5 to TRBJ1-4, with 12 bases matching TRBD1. The CDR3 sequence is 16 residues long. Germline V lookup: CDR1 MNHEY, CDR2 SVGAGI. The V gene end was trimmed by 4 bases and the J gene end by 5 bases; junction bases not matched to a gene: 5. The CDR3 spells CASSSGTGGANEKLFF. The CDR3 bases are TGTGCCAGCAGTTCCGGGACAGGGGGCGCAAATGAAAAACTGTTTTTT.

This rearrangement joins TRBV21-1 to TRBJ2-3; TRBD2 was called by the table and not checked on the DNA. TRBV21-1 is designated a pseudogene. The CDR3 covers 20 residues. The CDR3 is CASSAPKPPERGGNTDTQYF. The CDR3 nucleotides are TGTGCCAGCAGCGCACCCAAACCCCCTGAGCGGGGGGGGAACACAGATACGCAGTATTTT.

This clone showed up just a few times. The chain joins TRBV9 to TRBJ2-3; perhaps TRBD2 as D (5 bases). Trimming left V 0 bases short and J 1 base short, with 12 bases between. Germline V gene data show CDR1 as SGDLS and CDR2 as YYNGEE. This CDR3 is built from 16 residues. The CDR3 loop reads CASSVGWTAGTDTQYF. CDR3 DNA sequence: TGTGCCAGCAGCGTAGGTTGGACTGCTGGCACAGATACGCAGTATTTT.

This chain links TRBV7-8 with TRBJ2-2; a weak D match, TRBD1 (6 bases). CDR1 and CDR2 from the germline V gene are SGHVS and FQNEAQ. V was shortened by 2 bases and J by 1 base, with 8 bases between the two germline ends. This CDR3 is built from 15 residues. The CDR3 reads CASSLRDKNTGELFF. In DNA, the CDR3 is TGTGCCAGCAGCTTACGGGACAAGAACACCGGGGAGCTGTTTTTT.

The V and J genes are TRBV6-1 and TRBJ2-7; D might be TRBD2 (7 bases). The germline V gene has CDR1 MNHNS and CDR2 SASEGT. The CDR3 runs 14 residues. The germline V and J ends were trimmed by 1 base and 3 bases, with 10 bases remaining between them. CDR3 in DNA: TGTGCCAGCAGTGAAGGGCGGGGGCACTACGAGCAGTACTTC. Translated: CASSEGRGHYEQYF.

This clone was seen a few times. The chain combines TRBV7-9 with TRBJ2-7; TRBD1 might be the D (6 bases). Trimming removed 3 bases from V and 2 bases from J, with 20 bases in between. Germline CDR1 SEHNR, CDR2 FQNEAQ (reference sequence). The CDR3 length is 17 residues. The CDR3 reads CASSFIPWTELPYEQYF. In nucleotides, the CDR3 is TGTGCCAGCAGCTTTATACCGTGGACAGAGCTACCCTACGAGCAGTACTTC.

Remarks on this clone: The sample contains more than one DNA sequence encoding this CDR3. The chain recombines TRBV18 with TRBJ1-2; D call uncertain. The CDR3 runs 13 residues. Per germline, CDR1 KGHSH and CDR2 LQKENI. Trimming left V 3 bases short and J 5 bases short, with 10 bases between. The CDR3 loop reads CASSPSEEYGYTF. The CDR3 DNA reads TGTGCCAGCTCACCGAGTGAAGAGTATGGCTACACCTTC.